The clone carrying this TCR beta chain was recorded at least ten times. This entry comes from a study of T-cell memory formation after mild COVID-19. TCRdb reanalysed the 5' RACE reads using MiXCR and keeps one entry per CDR3 protein. The sample holds hundreds of thousands of distinct CDR3 sequences, 18% seen once. The CDR3 consists of 13 residues. V was cut by 2 bases and J by 4 bases, with 8 bases left in between. Germline V lookup: CDR1 MNHEY, CDR2 SMNVEV (reference sequence). The sample consisted of PBMCs or a T cell subset sorted from them (not recorded which). This chain links TRBV27 with TRBJ1-1; D may be TRBD1 (6 bases). This clonotype originated in an adult woman who had mild COVID-19 (a few samples of this study predate the infection). Cell type and time point are not known. CDR3 sequence (DNA): TGTGCCAGCAGTTTAAGGGGGTCCACTGAAGCTTTCTTT. The encoded protein is CASSLRGSTEAFF.